The rows below give T cell receptor beta chains drawn from one sample of a study of T cells in Graves' hyperthyroidism and ophthalmopathy. TCRdb itself ran the multiplex PCR reads through MiXCR, one entry per CDR3 protein. The top ten clones hold more than 30% of a sample with approximately 600,000 distinct CDR3 sequences, 20% of them seen once. Sequencing was done on a sample of blood. The receptors were gathered from a man under 40 with Graves' ophthalmopathy. Each CDR3 is given with its conserved first and last residue. A D gene is named only where the DNA matches it firmly. Clone size is not always given. Where it is, it says once, few, many or a class for expanded clones.

TRBV6-2/TRBV6-3,-,TRBD2,TRBJ2-7,TGTGCCAGCAGTTTTTATAGCGGGGTTACCTACGAGCAGTACTTC,CASSFYSGVTYEQYF
TRBV27,few,TRBD1,TRBJ1-2,TGTGCCAGCAGTCGTACCCCCGGGACAGGGACAGTCTATGGCTACACCTTC,CASSRTPGTGTVYGYTF
TRBV19,once,-,TRBJ1-5,TGTGCCAGTATGGGTGTGGCGGGAAATCAGCCCCAGCATTTT,CASMGVAGNQPQHF
TRBV28,-,-,TRBJ2-7,TGTGCCAGCAGTTTGGACATCCTCAAACCATCCTACGAGCAGTACTTC,CASSLDILKPSYEQYF
TRBV9,many,-,TRBJ1-1,TGTGCCAGCAGCCGACGACCCGGAGGGGAAGCTTTCTTT,CASSRRPGGEAFF
TRBV20-1,-,TRBD1,TRBJ2-7,TGCAGTGCTAGATCCGTGACAGGGGGCACTTACGAGCAGTACTTC,CSARSVTGGTYEQYF
TRBV4-2,few,-,TRBJ2-5,TGTGCCAGCAGCCAAGATCTAACGGGGCGGAAGACCCAGTACTTC,CASSQDLTGRKTQYF
TRBV7-6,few,TRBD2,TRBJ2-2,TGTGCCAGCAGCGAGCTAGCGGGAGGTACCGGGGAGCTGTTTTTT,CASSELAGGTGELFF
TRBV11-2,few,TRBD2,TRBJ2-2,TGTGCCAGCAGCTCCGGGACTAGCGGTTTCTGGGAGCTGTTTTTT,CASSSGTSGFWELFF
TRBV29-1,few,-,TRBJ2-1,TGCAGCGTTGAGTTCGGGGTGTCCTACAATGAGCAGTTCTTC,CSVEFGVSYNEQFF
TRBV2,many,-,TRBJ2-5,TGTGCCAGCAGTCGACTAAACCAAGAGACCCAGTACTTC,CASSRLNQETQYF
TRBV2,many,-,TRBJ2-4,TGTGCCAGCAGTGAATCCGGAGTCAGTGGGATAGGCAAAAACATTCAGTACTTC,CASSESGVSGIGKNIQYF
TRBV7-8,few,-,TRBJ2-1,TGTGCCAGCAGCTTAGTCAAAGGGGGGCAGTTCTTC,CASSLVKGGQFF
TRBV5-1,-,-,TRBJ1-1,TGCGCCAGCAGCTTGACCATGGGGGCGCGCTATGGGGACACTGAAGCTTTCTTT,CASSLTMGARYGDTEAFF
TRBV5-1,many,TRBD1,TRBJ2-1,TGCGCCAGCAGCATCGGAACAGGGGCGGATGAGCAGTTCTTC,CASSIGTGADEQFF
TRBV28,many,TRBD1,TRBJ1-2,TGTGCCAGCAGCGAACCCAGGACAGGGGGCTCCTATGGCTACACCTTC,CASSEPRTGGSYGYTF
TRBV6-2/TRBV6-3,-,TRBD2,TRBJ2-7,TGTGCCAGCAGTAAAAAGACTAGCGGGCCCTACGAGCAGTACTTC,CASSKKTSGPYEQYF
TRBV12-3/TRBV12-4,many,-,TRBJ2-7,TGTGCCAGCAGTTCCGTAGGATGGCAGACCCCTTATGAGCAGTACTTC,CASSSVGWQTPYEQYF
TRBV28,few,TRBD1,TRBJ2-1,TGTGCCAGCAGTTTCCGGACAGGGCGGGCTGAGCAGTTCTTC,CASSFRTGRAEQFF
TRBV20-1,many,TRBD1,TRBJ2-3,TGCAGTGCTGGCCCTCGGGACAGGGGAGATACGCAGTATTTT,CSAGPRDRGDTQYF
TRBV7-9,-,-,TRBJ2-1,TGTGCCAGCAGCTCGACTAGTCCCAATGAGCAGTTCTTC,CASSSTSPNEQFF
TRBV7-9,-,-,TRBJ2-2,TGTGTCAGCAGCCAGGGGCTTACCGGGGAGCTGTTTTTT,CVSSQGLTGELFF
TRBV2,many,-,TRBJ1-3,TGTGCCAGCAGTGGCGAGGGGAACTCTGGAAACACCATATATTTT,CASSGEGNSGNTIYF